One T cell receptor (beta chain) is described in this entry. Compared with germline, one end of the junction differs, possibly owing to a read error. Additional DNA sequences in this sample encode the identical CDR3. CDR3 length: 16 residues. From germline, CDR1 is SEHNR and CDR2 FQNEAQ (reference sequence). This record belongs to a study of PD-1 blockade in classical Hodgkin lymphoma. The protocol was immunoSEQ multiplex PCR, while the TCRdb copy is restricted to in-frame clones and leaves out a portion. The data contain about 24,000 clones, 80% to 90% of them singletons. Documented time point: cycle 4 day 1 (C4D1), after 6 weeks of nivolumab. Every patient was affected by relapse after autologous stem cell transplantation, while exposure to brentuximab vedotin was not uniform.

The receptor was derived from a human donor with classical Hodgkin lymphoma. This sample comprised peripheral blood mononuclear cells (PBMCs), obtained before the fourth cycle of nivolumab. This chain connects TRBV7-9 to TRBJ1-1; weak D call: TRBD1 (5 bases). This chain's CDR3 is CASRPKVSRMGTEAFF. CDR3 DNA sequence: TGTGCCAGCAGACCCAAGGTATCGAGGATGGGGACTGAGGCTTTCTTT.